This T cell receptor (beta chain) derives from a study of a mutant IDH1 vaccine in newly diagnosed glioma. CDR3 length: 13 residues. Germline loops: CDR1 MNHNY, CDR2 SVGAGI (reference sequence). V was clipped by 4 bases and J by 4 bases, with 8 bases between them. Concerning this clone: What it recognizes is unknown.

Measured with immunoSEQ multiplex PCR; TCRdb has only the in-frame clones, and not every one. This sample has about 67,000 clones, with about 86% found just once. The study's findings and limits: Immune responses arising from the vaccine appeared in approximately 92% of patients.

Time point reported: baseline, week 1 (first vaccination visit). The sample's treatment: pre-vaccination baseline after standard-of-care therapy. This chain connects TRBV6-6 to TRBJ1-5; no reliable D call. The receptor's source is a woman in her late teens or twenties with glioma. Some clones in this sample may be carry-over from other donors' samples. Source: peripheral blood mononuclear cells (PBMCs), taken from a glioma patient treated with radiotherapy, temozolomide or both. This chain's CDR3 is CASSSSFNQPQHF. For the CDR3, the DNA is TGTGCCAGCAGTTCTTCATTTAATCAGCCCCAGCATTTT.